Sequencing of this T cell receptor (beta chain) was carried out in a study of blood T cells in healthy people across ages. The sample holds many counts of this clonotype. Its antigen is currently unknown. The CDR3 is 15 residues long. Trimming took 4 bases from V and 0 from J, leaving 12 bases between them. General study points: A strong correlation was seen between TCR beta diversity and naive T cell percentage. In long-lived donors, naive CD4+ cell counts and diversity exceeded those of aged donors.

With a J-beta primer mix and a sample-barcoded 5' primer, a second PCR ran roughly 7 to 11 cycles. Each cDNA molecule carried a tag from a template-switch adaptor that contained 12 random nucleotides. TCRdb passed the 5' RACE reads through MiXCR, listing each CDR3 protein once. Among around 870,000 distinct CDR3 sequences listed, around 26% were seen once. Source material: blood. This TCR came from a woman at least 80 years old in good health. The J gene is TRBJ1-2, the V gene TRBV12-3 or TRBV12-4; the D gene is possibly TRBD1 (5 bases). The DNA of the CDR3 is TGTGCCAGCAGTTCCGTTCCGGGGGCTAACTATGGCTACACCTTC. Its translation is CASSSVPGANYGYTF.